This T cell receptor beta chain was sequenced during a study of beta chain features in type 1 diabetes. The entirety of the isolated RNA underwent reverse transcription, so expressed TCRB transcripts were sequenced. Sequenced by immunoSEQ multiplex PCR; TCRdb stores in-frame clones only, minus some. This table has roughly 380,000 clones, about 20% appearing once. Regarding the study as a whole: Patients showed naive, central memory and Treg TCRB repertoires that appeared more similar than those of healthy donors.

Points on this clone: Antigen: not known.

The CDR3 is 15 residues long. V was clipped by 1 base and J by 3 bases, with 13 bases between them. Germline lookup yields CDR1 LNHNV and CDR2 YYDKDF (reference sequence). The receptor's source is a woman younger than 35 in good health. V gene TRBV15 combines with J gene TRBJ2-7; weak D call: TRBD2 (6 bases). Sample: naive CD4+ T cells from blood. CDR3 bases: TGTGCCACCAGCAGAGTCCTAAGACTAGTCTACGAGCAGTACTTC. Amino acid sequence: CATSRVLRLVYEQYF.